The source of this TCR beta chain is a study of blood T cell repertoires in COVID-19 (TCRdb year 2020). General notes on the study: Samples covering the acute and convalescent phases of COVID-19 were provided by collaborators in the United States, Italy and Spain. The material from the prospective study consisted of cDNA or gDNA derived from T cells, B-cell-depleted T cells, or PBMCs. Deeply sampled blood TCRbeta repertoires from subjects exposed to, actively infected with, or recovered from COVID-19 were included in the dataset. The repertoires were released in a freely available public database intended as a resource for research on the immune response to SARS-CoV-2. The samples were drawn from two sources: the first 160 participants of the ongoing ImmuneRACE study, and 1,254 subjects contributed by 6 global collaborators. The sample metadata nearly always contained a de-identified subject ID, COVID-19 status, age in years and sex. Where available, HLA class I and class II types were taken from metadata supplied by the sample provider and were not determined by assay-based typing.

Collaborating institutions collected whole blood in K2EDTA tubes following their own protocols. For TCRbeta analysis, collaborators shipped samples as frozen whole blood, isolated PBMCs, or DNA extracted from either of those sample types. Concerning this clone itself: This clone's antigen is unknown. No base-level quality is on record; no much larger clone is a single base apart.

TCRbeta CDR3 regions were amplified from genomic DNA by means of the immunoSEQ Assay, a bias-controlled multiplex PCR. The source study handled its data this way. Within the assay, amplification of reference gene primers was used to estimate how many nucleated cells each sample contained. Sequence reads were collapsed and filtered to measure the absolute abundance of every unique TCRbeta CDR3 rearrangement. For each sample, productive Simpson clonality was calculated as the square root of Simpson's diversity index over productive rearrangements. This immuneACCESS table, as held by TCRdb, lists in-frame sequences with V and J called but not all clones. Of the missing ones, under half trace to an unresolved V gene in checked studies; the others have no known cause. V, J and clone size are taken as reported in that table, and D and trimming were inferred from the DNA itself. The sample table records fewer than 150,000 clones; approximately 86% of these occur just once. Of the sample, around 0.81% falls within the top ten clones.

Paper-wide results and their limitations: Clinical and demographic metadata were provided uncurated, with the amount varying by source and participant.

The sequencing sample was made of peripheral blood. The receptor's source is a woman in her 50s with active or convalescent COVID-19.

The CDR3 loop reads CASSAGQGLHQPQHF. The nucleotide sequence is TGTGCCAGCAGCGCGGGACAGGGTCTTCATCAGCCCCAGCATTTT. The rearrangement combines TRBV9 with TRBJ1-5, with 9 junctional bases fitting TRBD1. In the germline V gene, CDR1 corresponds to SGDLS and CDR2 to YYNGEE. CDR3 length: 15 amino acids, cysteine to phenylalanine. The retained sequence is limited to the CDR3, 45 bases, with the frame set at the first base. V ends up 3 bases short and J 5 bases short, with an unmatched junction base count of 6.